The T cell receptor beta chain under discussion was sequenced for a study of human T cells and chemical hapten exposure. Many counts were recorded for this clonotype. Germline CDR1 and CDR2: LGHDT and YNNKEL (reference sequence). CDR3 length: 11 amino acids. Trimming stripped 4 bases from V and 1 base from J, with 1 base between. Time point of the sample: patch test 1, 2 weeks after DPC sensitization. The treatment denotes: therapeutic diphenylcyclopropenone sensitization with weekly scalp DPC. The study extracted total RNA from unfractionated whole blood. TCRdb recomputed calls from the RACE reads with MiXCR, one row per CDR3 protein. The profile shows 39,000 or so distinct CDR3 sequences, approximately 3.6% of them singletons.

V is TRBV3-1 and J is TRBJ2-5; D unclear. The specimen comprised whole blood, sampled in connection with sensitization to the hapten diphenylcyclopropenone (DPC). The sequence came from a man aged 45-65 years with alopecia areata. Some clones in this sample may be carry-over from other donors' samples. The CDR3 DNA reads as TGTGCCAGCAGCCTCCAAGAGACCCAGTACTTC. As protein: CASSLQETQYF.